Sequencing of this T cell receptor beta chain was carried out in a study of identical twins. Findings of the study overall: Insertions ran lower in abundant cord blood beta clonotypes, though not in memory repertoires.

Unique molecular identifiers were present on cDNA, and template switching added a universal primer site. TCRdb called the 5' RACE reads again in MiXCR, with one record for every CDR3 protein. This table has 250,000 or so distinct CDR3 sequences, about 9% appearing once. V lost 0 bases to trimming and J lost 1 base; unmatched junction nucleotides: 8. The CDR3 totals 17 residues. Germline CDR1 SNHLY, CDR2 FYNNEI. This clonotype was counted between two and nine times. The antigen remains undetermined. This sample also belongs to another study, concerning yellow fever vaccine responses in identical twins.

The source of this sequence is a woman aged 18-30 years in good health. V usage is TRBV2 and J usage is TRBJ2-5; 7 bases map to TRBD2. Sequenced input: CD8+ T cells sorted from blood. Written as DNA, the CDR3 is TGTGCCAGCAGTGAAGCCTTACTAGCGCCACCCCAAGAGACCCAGTACTTC. Residues: CASSEALLAPPQETQYF. The entire variable domain, with the rest obtained from reference TRBV2 and TRBJ2-5, is as follows: EPEVTQTPSHQVTQMGQEVILRCVPISNHLYFYWYRQILGQKVEFLVSFYNNEISEKSEIFDDQFSVERPDGSNFTLKIRSTKLEDSAMYFCASSEALLAPPQETQYFGPGTRLLVL.